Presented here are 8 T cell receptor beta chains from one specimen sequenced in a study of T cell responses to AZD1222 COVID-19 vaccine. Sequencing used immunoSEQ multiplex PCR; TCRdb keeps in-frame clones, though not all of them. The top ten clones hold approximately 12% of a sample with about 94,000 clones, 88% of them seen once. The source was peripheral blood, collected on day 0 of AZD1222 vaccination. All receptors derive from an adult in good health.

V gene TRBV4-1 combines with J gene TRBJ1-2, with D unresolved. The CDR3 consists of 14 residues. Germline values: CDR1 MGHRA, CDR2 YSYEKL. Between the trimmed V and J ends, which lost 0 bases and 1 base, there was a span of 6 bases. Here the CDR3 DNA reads TGCGCCAGCAGCCAAGATGGGCGTAACTATGGCTACACCTTC. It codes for CASSQDGRNYGYTF.

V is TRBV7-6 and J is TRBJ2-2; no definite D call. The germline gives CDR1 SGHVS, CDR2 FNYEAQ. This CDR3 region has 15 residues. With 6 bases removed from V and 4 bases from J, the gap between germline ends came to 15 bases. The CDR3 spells CASRFSGVGTGELFF. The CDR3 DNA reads TGTGCCAGCAGATTCTCTGGGGTGGGCACCGGGGAGCTGTTTTTT.

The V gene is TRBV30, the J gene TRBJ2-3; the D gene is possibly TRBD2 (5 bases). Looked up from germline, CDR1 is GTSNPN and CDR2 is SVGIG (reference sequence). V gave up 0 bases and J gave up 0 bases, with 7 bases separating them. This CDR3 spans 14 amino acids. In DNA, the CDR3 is TGTGCCTGGAGTGTAGGACTCAGCACAGATACGCAGTATTTT. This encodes CAWSVGLSTDTQYF.

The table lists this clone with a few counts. The DNA of the CDR3 is TGTGCCAGCAGCGTGGGCGGGTCTGGCTCCTACAATGAGCAGTTCTTC. It yields the protein CASSVGGSGSYNEQFF. This sequence joins TRBV9 and TRBJ2-1; possible D gene TRBD2, 5 bases. Looked up from germline, CDR1 is SGDLS and CDR2 is YYNGEE. Between the trimmed V and J ends, which lost 2 bases and 0 bases, there was a span of 12 bases. The length of the CDR3 is 16 residues.

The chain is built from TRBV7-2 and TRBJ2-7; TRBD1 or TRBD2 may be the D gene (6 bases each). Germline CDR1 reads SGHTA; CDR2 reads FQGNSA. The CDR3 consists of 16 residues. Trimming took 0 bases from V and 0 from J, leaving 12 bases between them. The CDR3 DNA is TGTGCCAGCAGCTTAGCCGCTACGGGGGCCTCCTACGAGCAGTACTTC. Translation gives CASSLAATGASYEQYF.

CDR3 sequence reads: CASNGNREDEKLFF. The CDR3, as DNA: TGTGCCAGTAATGGCAACAGGGAGGATGAAAAACTGTTTTTT. The chain uses TRBV19 and TRBJ1-4; D possibly corresponds to TRBD1 (6 bases). The CDR3 length is 14 residues. V lost 7 bases and J lost 6, with 15 bases in between. Germline V gene data show CDR1 as LNHDA and CDR2 as SQIVND (reference sequence).

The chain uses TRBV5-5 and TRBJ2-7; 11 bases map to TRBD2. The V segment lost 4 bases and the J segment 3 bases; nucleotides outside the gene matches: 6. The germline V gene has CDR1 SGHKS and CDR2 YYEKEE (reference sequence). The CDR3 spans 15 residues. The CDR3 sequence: CASSQGLAEVYEQYF. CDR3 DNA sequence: TGTGCCAGCAGCCAGGGACTAGCGGAGGTCTACGAGCAGTACTTC.

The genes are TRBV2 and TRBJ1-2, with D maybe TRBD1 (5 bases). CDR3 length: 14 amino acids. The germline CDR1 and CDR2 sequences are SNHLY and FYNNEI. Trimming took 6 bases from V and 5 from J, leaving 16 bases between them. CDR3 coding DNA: TGTGCCAGCAGGGGAGGTCTCGGGGGGTATGGCTACACCTTC. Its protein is CASRGGLGGYGYTF.